Each of the 32 T cell receptor beta chains below was sequenced from the same sample in a study of T cells in localized non-small cell lung cancer. Sequencing used immunoSEQ multiplex PCR; TCRdb keeps in-frame clones, though not all of them. The sample gives about 33,000 clones, around nine tenths of which show up once; approximately 6.5% is in the top ten. The specimen was peripheral blood, collected before any cancer treatment. The receptor source for this set is a female donor aged 60 or older with stage I lung adenocarcinoma.

The rearrangement uses TRBV5-6 and TRBJ2-2, with 7 positions matching TRBD1. Germline V gene lookup returns CDR1 SGHDT and CDR2 YYEEEE. This CDR3 comprises 16 residues. The ends lost 2 bases at V and 0 bases at J; junction bases unmatched: 4. The CDR3 sequence is CASSFYQGANTGELFF. DNA for the CDR3: TGTGCCAGCAGCTTCTACCAGGGGGCGAACACCGGGGAGCTGTTTTTT.

The chain joins TRBV10-3 to TRBJ2-7; D may be TRBD2 (6 bases). Trimming pared 10 bases from V and 5 bases from J, leaving 24 bases between. CDR1 is ENHRY, CDR2 SYGVKD, per germline. The CDR3 extends over 15 amino acids. The CDR3 reads CASYDWRGGVDEQYV. Here the CDR3 DNA reads TGTGCCAGCTATGATTGGAGGGGCGGGGTGGACGAGCAGTACGTC.

The chain employs TRBV19 and TRBJ1-3, with D hard to call. Germline V gives CDR1 LNHDA, CDR2 SQIVND (reference sequence). This CDR3 is built from 13 residues. Deletions cut 4 bases from V and 8 bases from J, with 12 bases between. The CDR3 nucleotides read TGTGCCAGTAGTACCGGGCCCGGGGACACCATATATTTT. It is translated as CASSTGPGDTIYF.

The sample holds one count of this clone. This rearrangement joins TRBV11-2 to TRBJ2-1; 11 nucleotides agree with TRBD2. The CDR3 contains 17 residues. Germline lookup yields CDR1 SGHAT and CDR2 FQNNGV. V was pared by 2 bases and J by 1 base, with 4 bases of the junction left unmatched. The CDR3 DNA reads TGTGCCAGCAGCTTAATGACTAGCGGGGCGTCCTACAATGAGCAGTTCTTC. Its protein product is CASSLMTSGASYNEQFF.

This rearrangement joins TRBV28 to TRBJ2-1; D might be TRBD2 (6 bases). With 4 bases removed from V and 12 bases from J, the gap between germline ends came to 25 bases. CDR3 length equals 16 residues. In germline, CDR1 is MDHEN, CDR2 SYDVKM. DNA of the CDR3: TGTGCCAGCAGTTCCAACCCCTTAGTGGGGCTGGGGGGGCAGTTCTTC. It specifies CASSSNPLVGLGGQFF. The variable domain in full, completed from reference TRBV28 and TRBJ2-1, reads DVKVTQSSRYLVKRTGEKVFLECVQDMDHENMFWYRQDPGLGLRLIYFSYDVKMKEKGDIPEGYSVSREKKERFSLILESASTNQTSMYLCASSSNPLVGLGGQFFGPGTRLTVL.

The chain has TRBV4-2 and TRBJ2-5; a weak D match, TRBD1 (5 bases). Trimming stripped 2 bases from V and 3 bases from J, with 16 bases between. This CDR3 comprises 16 residues. CDR1 LGHNA and CDR2 YNFKEQ come from the germline V gene. This CDR3 is CASSQRFAATEETQYF. The DNA for the CDR3 is TGTGCCAGCAGCCAAAGATTCGCGGCGACAGAAGAGACCCAGTACTTC.

The rearrangement links TRBV5-5 to TRBJ1-6, with 7 bases that match TRBD1. This CDR3 comprises 13 residues. V shed 6 bases, J shed 9 bases, and the junction held 6 bases outside the gene matches. Germline V CDR1 and CDR2: SGHKS, YYEKEE (reference sequence). The CDR3 is CASNPDRFSPLHF. Here the CDR3 DNA reads TGTGCCAGCAACCCGGACAGGTTTTCACCCCTCCACTTT.

In DNA, the CDR3 is TGTGCCAGCAGTGAGGACAGGGGCTACAATGAGCAGTTCTTC. Protein product: CASSEDRGYNEQFF. The V and J genes are TRBV25-1 and TRBJ2-1; 9 bases map to TRBD1. This CDR3 contains 14 residues. The ends lost 3 bases at V and 3 bases at J; junction bases unmatched: 0. CDR1 is MGHDK, CDR2 SYGVNS, per germline.

The chain carries TRBV28 and TRBJ2-7; D is undetermined. CDR3 length: 12 amino acids. The V end was cut by 3 bases, the J end by 7 bases, with 10 bases between. The germline gives CDR1 MDHEN, CDR2 SYDVKM. This CDR3 is CASSFGVGEQYF. Written as DNA, the CDR3 is TGTGCCAGCAGTTTTGGGGTCGGGGAGCAGTACTTC.

The V gene is TRBV4-2, the J gene TRBJ1-1; 10 nucleotides align to TRBD1. The V and J ends lost 4 bases and 4 bases, in that order; junction bases with no gene match: 6. Looked up from germline, CDR1 is LGHNA and CDR2 is YNFKEQ. The CDR3 has 15 residues. The CDR3 loop is CASSLGQGISTEAFF. The CDR3 DNA sequence: TGTGCCAGCAGCCTGGGACAGGGGATCTCCACTGAAGCTTTCTTT.

This clone was detected only a few times. The chain is built from TRBV2 and TRBJ1-4; a weak D match, TRBD1 (5 bases). Between the trimmed V and J ends, which lost 7 bases and 7 bases, there was a span of 10 bases. Germline V gene data show CDR1 as SNHLY and CDR2 as FYNNEI. The CDR3 runs 12 residues. CDR3 sequence: CASKGGAEKLFF. The DNA of the CDR3 is TGTGCCAGCAAGGGTGGGGCTGAAAAACTGTTTTTT. The variable domain in full, completed from reference TRBV2 and TRBJ1-4, reads EPEVTQTPSHQVTQMGQEVILRCVPISNHLYFYWYRQILGQKVEFLVSFYNNEISEKSEIFDDQFSVERPDGSNFTLKIRSTKLEDSAMYFCASKGGAEKLFFGSGTQLSVL.

J is TRBJ2-3 and V is TRBV25-1; 7 bases are a match to TRBD2. Unmatched junction bases numbered 6, after V lost 4 bases and J lost 2 bases. This CDR3 has 15 amino acids. Looked up from germline, CDR1 is MGHDK and CDR2 is SYGVNS. The CDR3 loop reads CASSASGTNTDTQYF. The CDR3 DNA reads as TGTGCCAGCAGTGCCTCCGGGACTAACACAGATACGCAGTATTTT.

The rearrangement uses TRBV11-2 and TRBJ2-1; D unclear. The CDR3 consists of 14 residues. The germline V gene has CDR1 SGHAT and CDR2 FQNNGV. Written as DNA, the CDR3 is TGTGCGGCCAACACGAAAAGCTCCTACAATGAGCAGTTCTTC. Its translation is CAANTKSSYNEQFF.

The V call is TRBV5-1, the J call TRBJ1-6, with D unresolved. Per the germline V gene, CDR1 is SGHRS and CDR2 is YFSETQ. V was cut by 0 bases and J by 19 bases, with 14 bases left in between. This CDR3 spans 12 amino acids. CDR3 region: CASSLDLGFLHF. CDR3 sequence (DNA): TGCGCCAGCAGCTTGGACTTGGGCTTTTTACACTTT.

This clone was seen only a few times. The gene calls are TRBV2 and TRBJ1-6; 9 positions agree with TRBD1. Germline loops: CDR1 SNHLY, CDR2 FYNNEI. This CDR3 spans 16 amino acids. V was clipped by 0 bases and J by 7 bases; unmatched bases: 4. The CDR3 DNA sequence: TGTGCCAGCAGTGAAGCGGTTGGACAGGGGAATTCACCCCTCCACTTT. Translation: CASSEAVGQGNSPLHF.

J is TRBJ2-2 and V is TRBV29-1, with TRBD1 matching over 10 bases. J was trimmed by 6 bases and V by 5 bases; bases with no gene match: 6. Germline V lookup: CDR1 SQVTM, CDR2 ANQGSEA. CDR3 length: 14 amino acids. The CDR3 nucleotides are TGCAGCGTTTTTGGGACAGGGGCGGCCGGGGAGCTGTTTTTT. Translated, it gives CSVFGTGAAGELFF.

This clone is a singleton in its sample. The CDR3 sequence is CASSEFLIGRSSGNTIYF. The DNA for the CDR3 is TGTGCCAGCAGTGAATTCCTCATCGGACGGAGCTCTGGAAACACCATATATTTT. V usage is TRBV2 and J usage is TRBJ1-3, with D uncertain. Germline lookup yields CDR1 SNHLY and CDR2 FYNNEI. V lost 2 bases to trimming and J lost 0 bases, with 17 bases between them. CDR3 size: 18 residues.

This chain joins TRBV5-6 and TRBJ1-5, with D possibly TRBD1 on 6 matching bases. The length of the CDR3 is 15 residues. Germline V gene data show CDR1 as SGHDT and CDR2 as YYEEEE. V was clipped by 1 base and J by 7 bases, with 15 bases between them. This CDR3 is CASSLWGLQFQPQHF. CDR3 nucleotide sequence: TGTGCCAGCAGCTTGTGGGGGCTCCAATTCCAGCCCCAGCATTTT. Based on the CDR3 plus reference TRBV5-6 and TRBJ1-5, the full variable domain is DAGVTQSPTHLIKTRGQQVTLRCSPKSGHDTVSWYQQALGQGPQFIFQYYEEEERQRGNFPDRFSGHQFPNYSSELNVNALLLGDSALYLCASSLWGLQFQPQHFGDGTRLSIL.

By share, this clone counts as medium-sized (0.01 to 0.1%). The chain employs TRBV19 and TRBJ1-2; 8 positions agree with TRBD1. V lost 0 bases and J lost 5; bases outside the gene matches: 11. The CDR3 contains 17 residues. Germline V gene sequence: CDR1 LNHDA, CDR2 SQIVND (reference sequence). CDR3 DNA: TGTGCCAGTAGTATAGACCTGTCGACAGGGGTTGGGTATGGCTACACCTTC. Residues: CASSIDLSTGVGYGYTF.

This clone was picked up one time. The genes are TRBV28 and TRBJ2-5; 9 bases are a match to TRBD1. TRBJ2-7 explains the end of the DNA better; the J call may be wrong. This CDR3 region has 16 residues. Looked up from germline, CDR1 is MDHEN and CDR2 is SYDVKM. CDR3 region: CASSPLRTGASYEQYF. As DNA, the CDR3 is TGTGCCAGCAGTCCGCTTCGGACAGGGGCCTCCTACGAGCAGTACTTC.

This chain joins TRBV28 and TRBJ1-2; D is perhaps TRBD1 (5 bases). The length of the CDR3 is 11 residues. Germline values: CDR1 MDHEN, CDR2 SYDVKM. Trimming took off 8 bases at V and 7 bases at J, with 11 bases between the two ends. The CDR3 DNA follows: TGTGCCAGCCGGGGCAATCCTGGCTACACCTTC. This codes for CASRGNPGYTF.

In its sample, this clone was seen once. This chain uses TRBV10-3 with TRBJ2-5, with D possibly matching TRBD2 (5 bases). CDR1 ENHRY and CDR2 SYGVKD come from the germline V gene. The CDR3 totals 11 residues. Trimming pared 4 bases from V and 5 bases from J, leaving 5 bases between. The CDR3 coding sequence is TGTGCCATCAGTGGCGGGGAGACCCAGTACTTC. Its translation is CAISGGETQYF.

This clone was seen a handful of times. V and J are TRBV6-4 and TRBJ2-1; 10 nucleotides line up with TRBD1. J was trimmed by 3 bases and V by 4 bases; bases with no gene match: 3. Per germline, CDR1 MRHNA and CDR2 SNTAGT. CDR3 size: 15 residues. CDR3 in amino acids: CASSGGTGDYNEQFF. The CDR3 DNA follows: TGTGCCAGCAGTGGAGGGACAGGGGACTACAATGAGCAGTTCTTC.

This clone has a single count. The V gene is TRBV9, the J gene TRBJ2-1; possibly TRBD2 for D (6 bases). The CDR3 totals 14 residues. Germline assignment: CDR1 SGDLS and CDR2 YYNGEE. The V and J ends lost 3 bases and 5 bases respectively, with 12 bases between them. The CDR3 reads CASSARDFNNEQFF. DNA for the CDR3: TGTGCCAGCAGCGCCCGGGACTTTAACAATGAGCAGTTCTTC.

This clone was detected once. A junction boundary mismatches the germline segment, possibly from a read error. The chain carries TRBV6-1 and TRBJ1-5; TRBD1 is a possible D gene (5 bases). The CDR3 is made up of 16 amino acids. Germline CDR1 reads MNHNS; CDR2 reads SASEGT. This chain's CDR3 is CASSEVAGDSNQPQHF. The CDR3 bases are TGTGCCAGCAGCGAAGTGGCTGGGGACAGCAATCAGCCCCAGCATTTT.

The genes are TRBV7-4 and TRBJ1-5; D is possibly TRBD1 (6 bases). The length of the CDR3 is 15 residues. Trimming cost V 5 bases and J 5 bases, with 16 bases left between them. The germline CDR1 and CDR2 sequences are SGHVT and SQSDAQ. This CDR3 is CASSRTQGSDQPQHF. The CDR3 region has the DNA TGTGCCAGCAGCCGGACACAGGGATCGGATCAGCCCCAGCATTTT. Using reference TRBV7-4 and TRBJ1-5 for the parts outside the CDR3, the full variable domain is GAGVSQSPRYKVAKRGRDVALRCDSISGHVTLYWYRQTLGQGSEVLTYSQSDAQRDKSGRPSGRFSAERPERSVSTLKIQRTEQGDSAVYLCASSRTQGSDQPQHFGDGTRLSIL.

The chain has TRBV2 and TRBJ2-7, with D perhaps matching TRBD1 (6 bases). The CDR3 loop spans 13 amino acids. Trimming pared 6 bases from V and 5 bases from J, leaving 14 bases between. Germline CDR1 is SNHLY and CDR2 is FYNNEI. The DNA of the CDR3 is TGTGCCAGCAGGCGGCAGGGGATGAACGAGCAGTACTTC. Its translation: CASRRQGMNEQYF.

The chain is built from TRBV5-1 and TRBJ2-3; 8 bases line up with TRBD2. CDR1 is SGHRS and CDR2 is YFSETQ in the germline V gene. V gave up 0 bases and J gave up 4 bases; unmatched junction bases: 13. The length of the CDR3 is 18 residues. The CDR3 DNA reads TGCGCCAGCAGCTTGGTTTCCCGGGGGGGCTCAGGGGCAGATACGCAGTATTTT. Translating it yields CASSLVSRGGSGADTQYF.

The V gene is TRBV7-2, the J gene TRBJ2-1, with 10 bases matching TRBD2. Trimming cost V 1 base and J 1 base; bases outside gene matches: 4. The CDR3 contains 17 residues. Germline lookup yields CDR1 SGHTA and CDR2 FQGNSA. CDR3 nucleotide sequence: TGTGCCAGCAGCTTAGTAGCGGGGGGAGTTTCCTACAATGAGCAGTTCTTC. It is translated as CASSLVAGGVSYNEQFF.

This clone was observed a few times. This sequence joins TRBV5-4 and TRBJ2-7; D perhaps matches TRBD2 (7 bases). Germline V CDR1 and CDR2: SGHNT, YYREEE (reference sequence). V was trimmed by 4 bases and J by 0 bases, leaving 11 bases between them. This CDR3 is built from 14 residues. This chain's CDR3 is CASSGGGPSYEQYF. The DNA of the CDR3 is TGTGCCAGCAGCGGGGGGGGGCCCTCCTACGAGCAGTACTTC.

The CDR3 bases are TGTGCCATCAGAAGGGACGGCCGGATCTACGAGCAGTACGTC. It codes for CAIRRDGRIYEQYV. This sequence joins TRBV10-3 and TRBJ2-7; D assignment may be TRBD1 or TRBD2 (5 bases each). CDR3 length equals 14 residues. The germline CDR1 and CDR2 sequences are ENHRY and SYGVKD. V gave up 6 bases and J gave up 3 bases, with 15 bases separating them.

The rearrangement joins TRBV4-1 to TRBJ1-1, with no clear D. The CDR3 contains 13 residues. The germline V and J ends were trimmed by 1 base and 12 bases, with 15 bases remaining between them. From germline, CDR1 is MGHRA and CDR2 YSYEKL. The CDR3 coding sequence is TGCGCCAGCAGCCAAGTAGTCAGGTTGAAACCTTTCTTT. This translates into CASSQVVRLKPFF.